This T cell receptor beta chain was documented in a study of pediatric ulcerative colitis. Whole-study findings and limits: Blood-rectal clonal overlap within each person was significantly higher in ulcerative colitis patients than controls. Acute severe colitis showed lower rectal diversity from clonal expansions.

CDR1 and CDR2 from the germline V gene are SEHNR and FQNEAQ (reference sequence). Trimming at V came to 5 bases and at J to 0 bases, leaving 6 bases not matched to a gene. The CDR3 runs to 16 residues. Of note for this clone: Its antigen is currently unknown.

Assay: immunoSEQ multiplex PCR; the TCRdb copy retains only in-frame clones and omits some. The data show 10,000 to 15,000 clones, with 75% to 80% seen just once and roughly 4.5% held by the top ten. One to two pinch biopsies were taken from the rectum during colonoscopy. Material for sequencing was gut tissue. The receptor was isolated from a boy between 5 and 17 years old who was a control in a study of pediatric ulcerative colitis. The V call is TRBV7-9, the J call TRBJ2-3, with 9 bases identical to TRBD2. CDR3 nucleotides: TGTGCCAGCAGCCTGGGACTAGCACGAAGCACAGATACGCAGTATTTT. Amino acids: CASSLGLARSTDTQYF.